This record covers a single T cell receptor beta chain. The data stem from a study of T cell changes during pregnancy in multiple sclerosis. This CDR3 is 14 amino acids long. From germline, CDR1 is SNHLY and CDR2 FYNNEI. Trimming removed 6 bases from V and 2 bases from J; junction bases left unmatched: 3. Libraries were prepared by immunoSEQ multiplex PCR; TCRdb keeps only in-frame clonotypes and omits some of them. In the table there are over 30,000 clones, more than 75% of which are singletons. The chain has TRBV2 and TRBJ2-2; 7 bases fit TRBD1. The TCR comes from a female donor in good health, enrolled as a control in a pregnancy study. The sequences come from CD4+ T cells from peripheral blood mononuclear cells, collected in the second trimester of pregnancy. CDR3 DNA: TGTGCCAGCAGATGGGACAGAAACACCGGGGAGCTGTTTTTT. It is translated as CASRWDRNTGELFF.